Given below is one T cell receptor beta chain in context. Its target antigen remains unknown. No per-base quality is available; no much larger clone lies one base away. The sample comes from a study of OX40 agonist ivuxolimab in advanced cancers. The study in broad terms: The costimulatory receptor OX40 (CD134) was targeted by ivuxolimab, a fully human IgG2 agonistic monoclonal antibody. The point of sequencing TCRbeta in the periphery was to test whether ivuxolimab changed TCR sequence diversity and drove clonal T-cell expansion. The dose-escalation cohort was 82.7% male with a mean age of around 62 years, ranging from 23 to 79. The paper describes the monotherapy dose-escalation part (N = 52 patients) of the phase I trial of ivuxolimab. Of the 50 to 55 patients in dose escalation, about 20 had hepatocellular carcinoma, roughly 15 had melanoma, 9 had renal cell carcinoma and 9 had head and neck cancer. Partial responses occurred in three dose-escalation patients: two with cutaneous melanoma and one with hepatocellular carcinoma. Intravenous ivuxolimab was administered to patients every 2 weeks at six dose levels: 0.01, 0.1, 0.3, 1.5, 3 and 10 mg/kg. Prior anti-PD-1, anti-PD-L1 or anti-CTLA-4 therapy was permitted, and checkpoint inhibitors had been received by 30% to 40% of dose-escalation patients.

For sequencing of the TCRbeta CDR3 region, genomic DNA was extracted from the sorted cells. TCRbeta CDR3 regions were sequenced using the immunoSEQ Assay. TCRdb provides this immuneACCESS table in a form limited to in-frame rearrangements. Some clones are lacking; in checked studies, under half of them reflect an unresolved V gene, and why the rest are absent is not known. The sample contains tens of thousands of clones, about 93% of them found a single time. The ten largest clones capture 0.95% to 1.2% of the sample. The paper as a whole reports these results and caveats: The antigen specificity of the clonally expanded peripheral T cells was not determined. Clonal expansion of both CD4+ and CD8+ blood T cells was observed from baseline to week 6 at doses 0.1 to 3.0 mg/kg. After ivuxolimab, CD8+ T cells had more expanded clones than CD4+ T cells on average. Partial responders in the 0.1-3.0 mg/kg groups had among the lowest normalized peripheral clonal expansion, especially among CD8+ T cells. Low levels of normalized T-cell clonal expansion were also shown by some nonresponding patients.

The trial excluded patients who had a history of autoimmune disease or were on systemic immunosuppression. Peripheral blood for TCR sequencing was collected from all dose cohorts at baseline, on cycle 4 day 1, and on cycle 7 day 1. The samples were drawn from a first-in-human, open-label, multicenter phase I dose-escalation trial of ivuxolimab. Adults with locally advanced or metastatic head and neck squamous cell, hepatocellular, melanoma or renal cell carcinoma were enrolled in the trial. Before TCR sequencing, CD4+ and CD8+ T cells were separately sorted from peripheral blood. Compared with germline, V lacks 6 bases and J lacks 3 bases; bases without a gene match: 9. Based on the germline V gene (reference sequence), the CDR1 and CDR2 sequences are LNHDA and SQIVND. The CDR3 contains 16 residues, cysteine and phenylalanine counted. Of the read, only the CDR3 DNA is kept; its 48 bases are in frame from base 1.

The sequence links TRBV19 to TRBJ2-7, with 12 junctional bases fitting TRBD2. Sequencing used CD4+ or CD8+ T cells sorted from blood, obtained in a trial of the OX40 agonist ivuxolimab. The clonotype comes from an adult with an advanced solid tumor such as melanoma, head and neck, liver or kidney cancer. The CDR3 protein sequence reads: CASRKSPGLAGYEQYF. The DNA reads TGTGCCAGTAGAAAGTCGCCGGGACTAGCGGGCTACGAGCAGTACTTC.